The T cell receptor (beta chain) under discussion was sequenced for a study of T cell responses to AZD1222 COVID-19 vaccine. Only in-frame clones appear in the TCRdb table, and some are missing; sequencing was by immunoSEQ multiplex PCR. The repertoire holds approximately 120,000 clones, with 80% to 90% as singletons. A word on this clone: Its antigen is unidentified.

Study results and caveats: Vaccine-related CD4 TCRs covered spike, predominating at 160-218 and 743-854.

The sequencing used peripheral blood, collected 28 days after the second AZD1222 dose. The TCR was taken from an adult who received the AZD1222 COVID-19 vaccine.

CDR3 sequence: CASSPGQGKYGYTF. Written as DNA, the CDR3 is TGTGCCAGCAGCCCCGGACAGGGCAAGTATGGCTACACCTTC. J is TRBJ1-2 and V is TRBV3-1 (or the pseudogene TRBV3-2); the match to TRBD1 covers 8 bases. Germline CDR1 is LGHDT and CDR2 is YNNKEL (reference sequence). The CDR3 totals 14 residues. V shed 4 bases and J 5 bases; nucleotides not matched to a gene: 6.